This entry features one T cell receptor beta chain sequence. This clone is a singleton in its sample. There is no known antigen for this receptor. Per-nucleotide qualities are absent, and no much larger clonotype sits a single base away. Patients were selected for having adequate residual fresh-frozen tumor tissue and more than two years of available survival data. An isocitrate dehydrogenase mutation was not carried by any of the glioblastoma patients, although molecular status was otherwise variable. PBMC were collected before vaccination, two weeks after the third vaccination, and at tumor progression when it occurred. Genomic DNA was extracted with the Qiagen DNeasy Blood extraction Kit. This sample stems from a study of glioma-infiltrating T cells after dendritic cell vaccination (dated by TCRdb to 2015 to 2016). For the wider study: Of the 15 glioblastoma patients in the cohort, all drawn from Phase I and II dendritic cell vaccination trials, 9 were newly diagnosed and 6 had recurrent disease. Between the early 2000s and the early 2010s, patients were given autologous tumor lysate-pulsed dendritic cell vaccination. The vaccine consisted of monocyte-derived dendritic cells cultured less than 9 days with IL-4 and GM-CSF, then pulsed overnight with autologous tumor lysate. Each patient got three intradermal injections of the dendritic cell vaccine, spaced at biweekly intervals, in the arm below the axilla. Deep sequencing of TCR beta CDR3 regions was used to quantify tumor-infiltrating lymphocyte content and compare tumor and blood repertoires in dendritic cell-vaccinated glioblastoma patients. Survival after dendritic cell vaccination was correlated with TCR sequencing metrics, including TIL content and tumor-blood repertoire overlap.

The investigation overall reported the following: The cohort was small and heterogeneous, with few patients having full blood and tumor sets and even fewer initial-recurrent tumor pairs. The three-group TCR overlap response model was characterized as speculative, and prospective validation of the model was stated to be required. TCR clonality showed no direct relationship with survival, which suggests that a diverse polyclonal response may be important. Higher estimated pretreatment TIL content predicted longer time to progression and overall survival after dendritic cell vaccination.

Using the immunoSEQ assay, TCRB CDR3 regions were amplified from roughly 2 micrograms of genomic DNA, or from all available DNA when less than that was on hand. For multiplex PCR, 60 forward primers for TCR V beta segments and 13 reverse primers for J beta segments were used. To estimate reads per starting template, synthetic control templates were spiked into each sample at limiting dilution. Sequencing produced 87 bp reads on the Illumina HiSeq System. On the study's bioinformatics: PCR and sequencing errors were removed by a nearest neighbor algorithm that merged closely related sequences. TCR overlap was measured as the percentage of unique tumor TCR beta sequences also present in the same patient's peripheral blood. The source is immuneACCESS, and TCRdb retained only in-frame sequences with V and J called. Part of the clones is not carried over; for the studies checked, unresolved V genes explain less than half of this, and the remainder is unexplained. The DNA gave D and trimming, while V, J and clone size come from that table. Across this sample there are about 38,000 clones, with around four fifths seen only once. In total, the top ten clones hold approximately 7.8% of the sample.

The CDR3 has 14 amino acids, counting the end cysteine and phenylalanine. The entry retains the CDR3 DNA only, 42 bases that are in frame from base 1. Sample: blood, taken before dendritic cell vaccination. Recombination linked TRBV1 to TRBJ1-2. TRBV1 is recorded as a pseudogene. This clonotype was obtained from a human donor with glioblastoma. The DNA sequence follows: TGCACCAGCAGGGCCTCGGGGGGCGCCTATGGCTACACCTTC. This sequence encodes CTSRASGGAYGYTF.